This T cell receptor (beta chain) was observed in a study of T cells in Graves' hyperthyroidism and ophthalmopathy. At least ten counts were recorded for this clonotype. From RNA transcripts, TCR beta CDR3 regions were amplified. A first-round RT-PCR of the TCR CDR3 used the HTBI primer set. TCRdb reprocessed the multiplex PCR reads with MiXCR, giving one entry per CDR3 protein. This table holds roughly 250,000 distinct CDR3 sequences, 15% to 20% found once. The CDR3 runs to 13 residues. CDR1 and CDR2 from the germline V gene are GTSNPN and SVGIG (reference sequence). V lost 3 bases and J 0 bases, leaving 8 bases between the germline ends.

The rearrangement joins TRBV30 to TRBJ1-1; maybe TRBD1 (5 bases). The sequenced sample consisted of blood. This sequence originates from a woman under 30 with Graves' ophthalmopathy. The CDR3 reads CAWRRQMNTEAFF. CDR3 DNA sequence: TGTGCCTGGAGGCGACAGATGAACACTGAAGCTTTCTTT.